These 26 T cell receptor beta chains originate from one sample sequenced in a study of cytomegalovirus exposure and HLA in healthy donors. The study ran its PCR with 60 Vbeta and 13 Jbeta primers. Clones were sequenced by immunoSEQ multiplex PCR, and TCRdb holds only the in-frame ones, with some missing. The table records fewer than 200,000 clones, approximately 71% of them present only once. The specimen was PBMCs. All receptors derive from a male donor in good health and CMV-seronegative.

This rearrangement joins TRBV18 to TRBJ2-3; TRBD2 is a possible D gene (5 bases). The CDR3 loop spans 14 amino acids. Per germline, CDR1 KGHSH and CDR2 LQKENI. Trimming cost V 3 bases and J 2 bases, with 9 bases left between them. CDR3 nucleotide sequence: TGTGCCAGCTCACCGTACGGGGTCACAGATACGCAGTATTTT. This gives the protein CASSPYGVTDTQYF.

The chain's CDR3 is CASSSRLLNEQFF. The CDR3 DNA reads TGTGCCAGCAGTTCTAGACTCCTCAATGAGCAGTTCTTC. The genes are TRBV28 and TRBJ2-1, with D unclear. V lost 4 bases to trimming and J lost 6 bases, with 10 bases between them. Germline CDR1 and CDR2: MDHEN and SYDVKM. The CDR3 has 13 amino acids.

This clone was found a few times. J is TRBJ2-1 and V is TRBV18; 7 bases map to TRBD1. The V segment lost 3 bases and the J segment 0 bases; nucleotides outside the gene matches: 2. The CDR3 covers 15 residues. Germline V gives CDR1 KGHSH, CDR2 LQKENI. The CDR3 sequence: CASSPDRSSYNEQFF. For the CDR3, the DNA is TGTGCCAGCTCACCGGACAGGAGCTCCTACAATGAGCAGTTCTTC.

The chain is built from TRBV18 and TRBJ2-7; 9 bases fit TRBD1. With 6 bases clipped from V and 5 bases from J, the junction kept 5 bases outside the gene matches. Germline V gives CDR1 KGHSH, CDR2 LQKENI. This CDR3 region has 13 residues. DNA for the CDR3: TGTGCCAGCTCGGGGGACAGGGTTCACGAGCAGTACTTC. Its translation is CASSGDRVHEQYF. Variable domain in full (rest from reference TRBV18 and TRBJ2-7): NAGVMQNPRHLVRRRGQEARLRCSPMKGHSHVYWYRQLPEEGLKFMVYLQKENIIDESGMPKERFSAEFPKEGPSILRIQQVVRGDSAAYFCASSGDRVHEQYFGPGTRLTVT.

This clone occurred a few times. V and J are TRBV18 and TRBJ2-1, with D unclear. The CDR3 has 11 amino acids. The germline CDR1 and CDR2 sequences are KGHSH and LQKENI. Trimming pared 8 bases from V and 7 bases from J, leaving 9 bases between. CDR3 loop: CASGDMNEQFF. CDR3 DNA sequence: TGTGCCAGCGGCGACATGAATGAGCAGTTCTTC.

This sequence joins TRBV6-5 and TRBJ2-7, with TRBD1 matching 9 bases. Germline loops: CDR1 MNHEY, CDR2 SVGAGI. This CDR3 contains 14 residues. Losses at the gene ends were 6 bases for V and 5 bases for J; bases not matched to a gene: 8. CDR3 sequence reads: CASRITGGVNEQYF. In DNA, the CDR3 is TGTGCCAGCAGAATTACAGGGGGCGTCAACGAGCAGTACTTC.

CDR3 residues: CASSQDWASGINTGELFF. In DNA, the CDR3 is TGCGCCAGCAGCCAAGATTGGGCTAGCGGGATAAACACCGGGGAGCTGTTTTTT. V and J are TRBV4-3 and TRBJ2-2, with 9 bases fitting TRBD2. CDR3 length equals 18 residues. From germline, CDR1 is LGHNA and CDR2 YSLEER. J lost 2 bases, V lost 0 bases, and 7 bases had no gene match.

The chain is built from TRBV5-1 and TRBJ2-1; 15 bases align to TRBD2. Trimming at V came to 4 bases and at J to 0 bases, leaving 8 bases not matched to a gene. Germline loops: CDR1 SGHRS, CDR2 YFSETQ. There are 19 residues in the CDR3. In nucleotides, the CDR3 is TGCGCCAGCAGCCCGGGACTAGCGGGAGGACCAAGCTCCTACAATGAGCAGTTCTTC. Residues: CASSPGLAGGPSSYNEQFF.

A few counts support this clone. This chain connects TRBV7-3 to TRBJ1-1; 10 bases align to TRBD1. Germline V lookup: CDR1 SGHTA, CDR2 FQGTGA. V lost 1 base and J lost 12; bases outside the gene matches: 8. The CDR3 runs 14 residues. CDR3 residues: CASSLNPGQGETFF. CDR3 DNA: TGTGCCAGCAGCTTAAACCCCGGACAGGGGGAGACTTTCTTT.

The genes are TRBV9 and TRBJ2-7; 9 nucleotides match TRBD1. Trimming at V came to 2 bases and at J to 4 bases, leaving 13 bases not matched to a gene. Per the germline V gene, CDR1 is SGDLS and CDR2 is YYNGEE. This CDR3 region has 17 residues. The CDR3 sequence is CASSVGGGQGRGYEQYF. The CDR3 nucleotides are TGTGCCAGCAGCGTTGGAGGGGGACAGGGAAGAGGATACGAGCAGTACTTC. Filled out from reference TRBV9 and TRBJ2-7, the complete variable domain reads DSGVTQTPKHLITATGQRVTLRCSPRSGDLSVYWYQQSLDQGLQFLIQYYNGEERAKGNILERFSAQQFPDLHSELNLSSLELGDSALYFCASSVGGGQGRGYEQYFGPGTRLTVT.

The chain employs TRBV27 and TRBJ1-5, with 10 bases aligning to TRBD1. V shed 6 bases, J shed 4 bases, and the junction held 6 bases outside the gene matches. CDR1 and CDR2 (germline): MNHEY, SMNVEV (reference sequence). The CDR3 covers 15 residues. CDR3 sequence: CASRGTGVMNQPQHF. In nucleotides, the CDR3 is TGTGCCAGCAGAGGGACAGGGGTCATGAATCAGCCCCAGCATTTT.

On this clone: Mismatch with germline at one junction end may stem from a read error. V and J are TRBV5-1 and TRBJ2-7; TRBD1 aligns across 9 bases. The length of the CDR3 is 18 residues. CDR1 and CDR2 (germline): SGHRS, YFSETQ. CDR3 residues: CASSLAGTGQWLVYGQYF. In nucleotides, the CDR3 is TGCGCCAGCAGCTTGGCTGGGACAGGGCAATGGTTGGTCTACGGGCAGTACTTC.

The sample holds a few counts of this clone. This chain joins TRBV7-3 and TRBJ2-5; D remains ambiguous. V was cut by 2 bases and J by 0 bases, with 4 bases left in between. Germline lookup yields CDR1 SGHTA and CDR2 FQGTGA. This CDR3 is built from 13 residues. CDR3 nucleotide sequence: TGTGCCAGCAGCTTATCGTACCAAGAGACCCAGTACTTC. Residues: CASSLSYQETQYF.

The rearrangement links TRBV18 to TRBJ2-5; 10 bases match TRBD1. The V segment lost 6 bases and the J segment 3 bases; nucleotides outside the gene matches: 10. Germline loops: CDR1 KGHSH, CDR2 LQKENI. The CDR3 is made up of 16 amino acids. The CDR3 loop reads CASSPLGTGDKETQYF. The CDR3 coding sequence is TGTGCCAGCTCCCCGCTAGGGACAGGGGACAAAGAGACCCAGTACTTC.

The chain is built from TRBV29-1 and TRBJ2-7; TRBD1 aligns across 8 bases. CDR1 is SQVTM and CDR2 is ANQGSEA in the germline V gene. CDR3 length equals 9 residues. In nucleotides, the CDR3 is TGCAACAGGGGGTACGAGCAGTACTTC. Protein: CNRGYEQYF.

This clone was counted once. The chain joins TRBV5-1 to TRBJ1-6; maybe TRBD1 (6 bases). Germline lookup yields CDR1 SGHRS and CDR2 YFSETQ. V lost 0 bases, J lost 5 bases, and 12 bases lay in between. CDR3 length equals 16 residues. The CDR3 DNA sequence: TGCGCCAGCAGCTTGGAGCCGACAGGAAATAATTCACCCCTCCACTTT. Amino acids: CASSLEPTGNNSPLHF.

The V call is TRBV6-6, the J call TRBJ2-5; 7 bases line up with TRBD2. The J segment lost 4 bases and the V segment lost 2 bases, leaving 7 bases of the junction unmatched. CDR1 and CDR2 from the germline V gene are MNHNY and SVGAGI (reference sequence). The CDR3 runs 15 residues. CDR3: CASSYVGLDPETQYF. CDR3 coding DNA: TGTGCCAGCAGTTACGTTGGACTAGACCCAGAGACCCAGTACTTC.

V is TRBV19 and J is TRBJ1-5; 7 bases align to TRBD1. J lost 3 bases, V lost 3 bases, and 5 bases had no gene match. Germline V gene sequence: CDR1 LNHDA, CDR2 SQIVND (reference sequence). The CDR3 runs to 15 residues. The CDR3 is CASSITGAFNQPQHF. CDR3 bases: TGTGCCAGTAGTATTACAGGGGCTTTCAATCAGCCCCAGCATTTT.

V and J are TRBV2 and TRBJ2-3, with TRBD2 identical over 10 bases. The V gene's germline CDR1 is SNHLY and CDR2 FYNNEI. CDR3 length: 14 residues. The ends lost 6 bases at V and 4 bases at J; junction bases unmatched: 4. The CDR3: CASRAGGPSDTQYF. The CDR3 region has the DNA TGTGCCAGCAGAGCGGGGGGGCCCTCAGATACGCAGTATTTT.

V is TRBV2 and J is TRBJ2-2; perhaps TRBD2 as D (6 bases). CDR3 size: 16 residues. Germline assignment: CDR1 SNHLY and CDR2 FYNNEI. The V end was cut by 7 bases, the J end by 4 bases, with 19 bases between. This CDR3 is CASMEGLDSRTGELFF. The CDR3 DNA follows: TGTGCCAGCATGGAGGGCTTGGACTCCCGCACCGGGGAGCTGTTTTTT.

This clone was picked up one time. The chain joins TRBV6-1 to TRBJ2-3; D unresolved. Germline V gives CDR1 MNHNS, CDR2 SASEGT. Trimming shortened V by 6 bases and J by 4 bases, and 11 bases separated the two germline ends. This CDR3 has 13 residues. The CDR3 nucleotides read TGTGCCAGCAGAACTTTTCTAGCAGATACGCAGTATTTT. Protein sequence: CASRTFLADTQYF.

The V call is TRBV6-5, the J call TRBJ2-7, with D perhaps matching TRBD1 (5 bases). This CDR3 comprises 14 residues. Trimming took 7 bases from V and 5 from J, leaving 18 bases between them. CDR1 is MNHEY and CDR2 is SVGAGI in the germline V gene. The CDR3 spells CASKVQGRVDEQYF. The DNA of the CDR3 is TGTGCCAGCAAGGTGCAGGGTAGGGTCGACGAGCAGTACTTC.

This sequence joins TRBV7-2 and TRBJ1-1; D is ambiguous. The CDR3 length is 12 residues. Trimming stripped 5 bases from V and 7 bases from J, with 11 bases between. Germline CDR1 SGHTA, CDR2 FQGNSA. The DNA of the CDR3 is TGTGCCAGCAGCCCGATAGGAGGTGAAGCTTTCTTT. It yields the protein CASSPIGGEAFF.

The J gene is TRBJ2-7, the V gene TRBV28; 7 positions match TRBD2. The CDR3 length is 14 residues. After removal of 6 bases from V and 1 base from J, the junction contained 6 bases not matched to a gene. Germline V gene sequence: CDR1 MDHEN, CDR2 SYDVKM. In DNA form, the CDR3 reads TGTGCCAGCAGACGTTCGGGGGGATCCTACGAGCAGTACTTC. This gives the protein CASRRSGGSYEQYF.

The J gene is TRBJ1-1, the V gene TRBV6-5; TRBD1 might be the D (5 bases). Trimming took 5 bases from V and 3 from J, leaving 13 bases between them. Germline V gene sequence: CDR1 MNHEY, CDR2 SVGAGI. The CDR3 is 14 residues long. CDR3 coding DNA: TGTGCCAGCAGTACCGCAGGGTTCGACACTGAAGCTTTCTTT. Residues: CASSTAGFDTEAFF.

This chain links TRBV4-2 with TRBJ1-2; TRBD1 matches at 9 bases. The length of the CDR3 is 15 residues. Trimming at V came to 4 bases and at J to 6 bases, leaving 9 bases not matched to a gene. Germline CDR1 reads LGHNA; CDR2 reads YNFKEQ. CDR3 sequence reads: CASSPGDRDADGYTF. For the CDR3, the DNA is TGTGCCAGCAGCCCCGGGGACAGGGATGCGGATGGCTACACCTTC.